A selection of T cell receptor beta chains follows, all from one sample in a study of shared clonotypes between healthy human individuals. Measured with immunoSEQ multiplex PCR; TCRdb has only the in-frame clones, and not every one. This sample carries approximately 840,000 clones, approximately 97% of them seen once, and the ten largest clones take under 0.25%. Specimen: naive CD8+ T cells sorted from blood. The source of these receptors is a man aged 25 to 45 in good health. CDR3s include the opening cysteine and the closing phenylalanine or tryptophan. Each record gives: D gene, clone size, V gene, J gene, CDR3 protein, CDR3 DNA. D genes are given only for firm matches. Clone size is given for some rows only: seen once, a few or many times, or a class if the clone is expanded.

d_call: NA; clone_size: once; v_call: TRBV29-1; j_call: TRBJ1-3; cdr3_aa: CSVELGAGNTIYF; cdr3_nt: TGCAGCGTTGAGTTGGGGGCTGGAAACACCATATATTTT
d_call: NA; clone_size: NA; v_call: TRBV11-2; j_call: TRBJ2-7; cdr3_aa: CASSLSTGFEQYF; cdr3_nt: TGTGCCAGCAGCTTATCGACAGGCTTTGAGCAGTACTTC
d_call: NA; clone_size: NA; v_call: TRBV27; j_call: TRBJ2-7; cdr3_aa: CASRPRTVTYEQYF; cdr3_nt: TGTGCCAGCCGCCCCCGGACGGTAACCTACGAGCAGTACTTC
d_call: NA; clone_size: NA; v_call: TRBV29-1; j_call: TRBJ2-1; cdr3_aa: CSVGLPTYNEQFF; cdr3_nt: TGCAGCGTTGGACTACCTACCTACAATGAGCAGTTCTTC
d_call: NA; clone_size: NA; v_call: TRBV28; j_call: TRBJ1-4; cdr3_aa: CASRTEGMGFEKLFF; cdr3_nt: TGTGCCAGCAGAACAGAGGGGATGGGGTTCGAAAAACTGTTTTTT
d_call: NA; clone_size: NA; v_call: TRBV6-1; j_call: TRBJ2-3; cdr3_aa: CASSELSTSHQEMDTQYF; cdr3_nt: TGTGCCAGCAGTGAACTTAGTACTAGCCACCAAGAGATGGATACGCAGTATTTT
d_call: NA; clone_size: NA; v_call: TRBV21-1; j_call: TRBJ2-2; cdr3_aa: CASSDQGRRNTGELFF; cdr3_nt: TGTGCCAGCAGCGACCAGGGGCGGAGGAACACCGGGGAGCTGTTTTTT
d_call: TRBD2; clone_size: NA; v_call: TRBV7-6; j_call: TRBJ2-7; cdr3_aa: CASSLALTSGSYEQYF; cdr3_nt: TGTGCCAGCAGCTTAGCGTTAACTAGCGGGAGCTACGAGCAGTACTTC
d_call: TRBD2; clone_size: NA; v_call: TRBV5-5; j_call: TRBJ2-7; cdr3_aa: CASSLRAGGYEQYF; cdr3_nt: TGTGCCAGCAGCTTAAGAGCGGGAGGGTACGAGCAGTACTTC
d_call: TRBD1; clone_size: NA; v_call: TRBV2; j_call: TRBJ1-2; cdr3_aa: CASQEDRGAYGYTF; cdr3_nt: TGTGCCAGCCAAGAAGACAGGGGGGCCTATGGCTACACCTTC
d_call: NA; clone_size: once; v_call: TRBV4-1; j_call: TRBJ2-7; cdr3_aa: CASSQDNLVYEQYF; cdr3_nt: TGCGCCAGCAGCCAAGATAACCTTGTCTACGAGCAGTACTTC
d_call: NA; clone_size: NA; v_call: TRBV18; j_call: TRBJ2-1; cdr3_aa: CASSPPGGFVEQFF; cdr3_nt: TGTGCCAGCTCACCACCGGGGGGATTTGTTGAGCAGTTCTTC
d_call: NA; clone_size: NA; v_call: TRBV5-5; j_call: TRBJ2-7; cdr3_aa: CASSTARGTESYEQYF; cdr3_nt: TGTGCCAGCAGCACAGCTCGGGGAACCGAGTCCTACGAGCAGTACTTC
d_call: NA; clone_size: NA; v_call: TRBV5-5; j_call: TRBJ2-7; cdr3_aa: CASSWGIGSSYEQYF; cdr3_nt: TGTGCCAGCAGCTGGGGTATAGGGAGCTCCTACGAGCAGTACTTC
d_call: TRBD1; clone_size: NA; v_call: TRBV27; j_call: TRBJ1-4; cdr3_aa: CASSLGGTGNEKLFF; cdr3_nt: TGTGCCAGCAGTCTAGGAGGGACAGGGAATGAAAAACTGTTTTTT
d_call: NA; clone_size: once; v_call: TRBV14; j_call: TRBJ2-1; cdr3_aa: CASSQGEQFF; cdr3_nt: TGTGCCAGCAGCCAGGGTGAGCAGTTCTTC
d_call: TRBD2; clone_size: NA; v_call: TRBV12-5; j_call: TRBJ2-7; cdr3_aa: CASSLGTSAYEQYF; cdr3_nt: TGTGCTAGTTCTTTAGGGACTAGCGCCTACGAGCAGTACTTC
d_call: TRBD1; clone_size: NA; v_call: TRBV4-3; j_call: TRBJ1-5; cdr3_aa: CASSQDRLRGAGNQPQHF; cdr3_nt: TGCGCCAGCAGCCAAGATAGACTCAGGGGGGCGGGCAATCAGCCCCAGCATTTT
d_call: TRBD2; clone_size: NA; v_call: TRBV4-3; j_call: TRBJ2-1; cdr3_aa: CASSQDSGSYNEQFF; cdr3_nt: TGCGCCAGCAGCCAAGACAGCGGGAGCTACAATGAGCAGTTCTTC
d_call: NA; clone_size: once; v_call: TRBV28; j_call: TRBJ2-1; cdr3_aa: CASSLLAESSYNEQFF; cdr3_nt: TGTGCCAGCAGTTTATTAGCGGAAAGCTCCTACAATGAGCAGTTCTTC
d_call: NA; clone_size: NA; v_call: TRBV5-6; j_call: TRBJ2-7; cdr3_aa: CASSLVGYEQYF; cdr3_nt: TGTGCCAGCAGCTTGGTGGGCTACGAGCAGTACTTC
d_call: NA; clone_size: NA; v_call: TRBV28; j_call: TRBJ1-1; cdr3_aa: CASSFNTRDGQGEAFF; cdr3_nt: TGTGCCAGCAGTTTCAACACCCGGGACGGCCAAGGGGAAGCTTTCTTT
d_call: TRBD2; clone_size: NA; v_call: TRBV4-1; j_call: TRBJ2-3; cdr3_aa: CASSQGPGLAGGADTQYF; cdr3_nt: TGCGCCAGCAGCCAAGGCCCGGGACTAGCGGGAGGGGCAGATACGCAGTATTTT
d_call: TRBD1; clone_size: NA; v_call: TRBV18; j_call: TRBJ1-1; cdr3_aa: CASSRPDRANTEAFF; cdr3_nt: TGTGCCAGCTCACGACCAGACAGGGCGAACACTGAAGCTTTCTTT
d_call: NA; clone_size: NA; v_call: TRBV19; j_call: TRBJ2-1; cdr3_aa: CASSIGDNYNEQFF; cdr3_nt: TGTGCCAGTAGTATAGGGGACAATTACAATGAGCAGTTCTTC
d_call: NA; clone_size: NA; v_call: TRBV7-9; j_call: TRBJ2-1; cdr3_aa: CASSLGASDEQFF; cdr3_nt: TGTGCCAGCAGCTTAGGGGCTAGCGATGAGCAGTTCTTC
d_call: TRBD2; clone_size: NA; v_call: TRBV7-2; j_call: TRBJ2-1; cdr3_aa: CASSPLAGKGYNEQFF; cdr3_nt: TGTGCCAGCAGCCCGCTAGCGGGAAAGGGGTACAATGAGCAGTTCTTC
d_call: NA; clone_size: NA; v_call: TRBV11-3; j_call: TRBJ2-1; cdr3_aa: CASSPLGSYNEQFF; cdr3_nt: TGTGCCAGCAGCCCCCTGGGCTCCTACAATGAGCAGTTCTTC
d_call: NA; clone_size: NA; v_call: TRBV7-6; j_call: TRBJ2-3; cdr3_aa: CASSSHIDPNGRDTQYF; cdr3_nt: TGTGCCAGCAGCTCTCACATAGACCCGAACGGTCGGGATACGCAGTATTTT
d_call: NA; clone_size: NA; v_call: TRBV6-5; j_call: TRBJ2-1; cdr3_aa: CASSSLTSYNEQFF; cdr3_nt: TGTGCCAGCAGTTCTCTAACCTCCTACAATGAGCAGTTCTTC
d_call: NA; clone_size: NA; v_call: TRBV7-8; j_call: TRBJ2-7; cdr3_aa: CASSLPPGPLYEQYF; cdr3_nt: TGTGCCAGCAGCCTTCCTCCAGGTCCCCTCTACGAGCAGTACTTC
d_call: TRBD1; clone_size: NA; v_call: TRBV9; j_call: TRBJ2-7; cdr3_aa: CASSRQGINEQYF; cdr3_nt: TGTGCCAGCAGCCGACAGGGTATCAACGAGCAGTACTTC
d_call: TRBD2; clone_size: NA; v_call: TRBV6-6; j_call: TRBJ2-7; cdr3_aa: CASSPYAGDGREQYF; cdr3_nt: TGTGCCAGCAGTCCCTATGCGGGAGATGGGAGGGAGCAGTACTTC
d_call: TRBD2; clone_size: NA; v_call: TRBV10-3; j_call: TRBJ2-1; cdr3_aa: CAISGSSGSSYNEQFF; cdr3_nt: TGTGCCATCAGTGGTTCTAGCGGGAGCTCCTACAATGAGCAGTTCTTC
d_call: TRBD1; clone_size: NA; v_call: TRBV29-1; j_call: TRBJ2-2; cdr3_aa: CSVTGAGELFF; cdr3_nt: TGCAGCGTAACAGGGGCCGGGGAGCTGTTTTTT
d_call: NA; clone_size: NA; v_call: TRBV9; j_call: TRBJ1-2; cdr3_aa: CASSDRIHGYTF; cdr3_nt: TGTGCCAGCAGCGACAGGATTCATGGCTACACCTTC
d_call: TRBD1; clone_size: NA; v_call: TRBV5-6; j_call: TRBJ2-7; cdr3_aa: CASSLAGQGYEQYF; cdr3_nt: TGTGCCAGCAGCTTGGCTGGACAGGGGTACGAGCAGTACTTC
d_call: TRBD2; clone_size: once; v_call: TRBV18; j_call: TRBJ2-5; cdr3_aa: CASSPPGLARFFQETQYF; cdr3_nt: TGTGCCAGCTCACCGCCGGGACTAGCAAGATTTTTTCAAGAGACCCAGTACTTC
d_call: NA; clone_size: NA; v_call: TRBV20-1; j_call: TRBJ2-7; cdr3_aa: CSADGSYEQYF; cdr3_nt: TGCAGTGCCGATGGCAGTTACGAGCAGTACTTC
d_call: NA; clone_size: NA; v_call: TRBV5-1; j_call: TRBJ2-7; cdr3_aa: CASSLAYRSYEQYF; cdr3_nt: TGCGCCAGCAGCTTGGCCTATCGCTCCTACGAGCAGTACTTC
d_call: NA; clone_size: once; v_call: TRBV5-6; j_call: TRBJ2-1; cdr3_aa: CASSLSANEQFF; cdr3_nt: TGTGCCAGCAGCCTTAGCGCGAATGAGCAGTTCTTC
d_call: NA; clone_size: NA; v_call: TRBV19; j_call: TRBJ2-1; cdr3_aa: CASSIDQAASEQFF; cdr3_nt: TGTGCCAGTAGTATAGATCAGGCAGCCAGTGAGCAGTTCTTC
d_call: TRBD2; clone_size: NA; v_call: TRBV5-4; j_call: TRBJ2-1; cdr3_aa: CASNLAAYNEQFF; cdr3_nt: TGTGCCAGCAATCTAGCGGCTTACAATGAGCAGTTCTTC
d_call: NA; clone_size: NA; v_call: TRBV28; j_call: TRBJ2-7; cdr3_aa: CASSLVGGFTYEQYF; cdr3_nt: TGTGCCAGCAGTTTAGTGGGGGGTTTTACCTACGAGCAGTACTTC
d_call: NA; clone_size: NA; v_call: TRBV29-1; j_call: TRBJ2-3; cdr3_aa: CSVDEGGWDTQYF; cdr3_nt: TGCAGCGTTGACGAGGGGGGTTGGGATACGCAGTATTTT
d_call: NA; clone_size: NA; v_call: TRBV27; j_call: TRBJ2-2; cdr3_aa: CATKRGARSGELFF; cdr3_nt: TGTGCCACCAAGAGGGGGGCGCGAAGCGGGGAGCTGTTTTTT
d_call: NA; clone_size: few; v_call: TRBV19; j_call: TRBJ2-1; cdr3_aa: CASSIDIGSTYNEQFF; cdr3_nt: TGTGCCAGTAGTATAGATATCGGATCAACCTACAATGAGCAGTTCTTC
d_call: NA; clone_size: once; v_call: TRBV7-9; j_call: TRBJ1-4; cdr3_aa: CASSLLASSNEKLFF; cdr3_nt: TGTGCCAGCAGCTTACTGGCTTCTTCAAATGAAAAACTGTTTTTT
d_call: TRBD1; clone_size: NA; v_call: TRBV28; j_call: TRBJ2-2; cdr3_aa: CASRPHVPDRGTGELFF; cdr3_nt: TGTGCCAGCAGGCCCCACGTGCCGGACAGGGGCACCGGGGAGCTGTTTTTT
d_call: TRBD2; clone_size: NA; v_call: TRBV19; j_call: TRBJ2-2; cdr3_aa: CASTPGAGNLAGELFF; cdr3_nt: TGTGCCAGTACTCCCGGAGCGGGGAATTTAGCCGGGGAGCTGTTTTTT
d_call: TRBD2; clone_size: NA; v_call: TRBV28; j_call: TRBJ2-1; cdr3_aa: CASSFRTSGWNEQFF; cdr3_nt: TGTGCCAGCAGTTTCCGGACTAGCGGGTGGAATGAGCAGTTCTTC
d_call: NA; clone_size: NA; v_call: TRBV10-1; j_call: TRBJ2-7; cdr3_aa: CASSESTGTYEQYF; cdr3_nt: TGCGCCAGCAGTGAGTCGACGGGAACCTACGAGCAGTACTTC
d_call: NA; clone_size: NA; v_call: TRBV7-9; j_call: TRBJ2-3; cdr3_aa: CASSTTIRQETDTQYF; cdr3_nt: TGTGCCAGCAGCACAACCATTAGGCAGGAGACAGATACGCAGTATTTT
d_call: NA; clone_size: NA; v_call: TRBV14; j_call: TRBJ2-7; cdr3_aa: CASSQDGSYEQYF; cdr3_nt: TGTGCCAGCAGCCAAGATGGCAGCTACGAGCAGTACTTC
d_call: TRBD1; clone_size: NA; v_call: TRBV28; j_call: TRBJ2-7; cdr3_aa: CASSLPNDRDDRGSYEQYF; cdr3_nt: TGTGCCAGCAGTTTACCTAACGACAGGGATGACAGGGGCTCCTACGAGCAGTACTTC
d_call: NA; clone_size: NA; v_call: TRBV7-9; j_call: TRBJ2-5; cdr3_aa: CASSAAGAQETQYF; cdr3_nt: TGTGCCAGCAGCGCCGCAGGGGCCCAAGAGACCCAGTACTTC
d_call: NA; clone_size: NA; v_call: TRBV4-1; j_call: TRBJ2-1; cdr3_aa: CASSQEPGLTREQFF; cdr3_nt: TGCGCCAGCAGCCAAGAACCAGGCCTAACCCGGGAGCAGTTCTTC
d_call: NA; clone_size: NA; v_call: TRBV6-5; j_call: TRBJ2-7; cdr3_aa: CASSLDSYEQYF; cdr3_nt: TGTGCCAGCAGTTTAGACTCCTACGAGCAGTACTTC
d_call: TRBD2; clone_size: NA; v_call: TRBV7-6; j_call: TRBJ2-1; cdr3_aa: CASSFGGGVSYNEQFF; cdr3_nt: TGTGCCAGCAGCTTCGGGGGAGGGGTGTCCTACAATGAGCAGTTCTTC